This entry features one T cell receptor (beta chain) sequence. This entry comes from a study of response to subunit inactivated influenza vaccine. Germline V gives CDR1 LGHNT, CDR2 FRNRAP. This CDR3 is built from 16 residues. The V gene lost 3 bases and the J gene lost 6 bases, with 21 bases spanning the gap. TCRdb processed the RT-PCR reads anew with MiXCR; each CDR3 protein has one entry. The sample has about 160,000 distinct CDR3 sequences; about 10% are singletons. The chain has TRBV12-5 and TRBJ2-7; tentatively, D is TRBD1 or TRBD2 (6 bases each). Material: CD8+ T cells sorted from PBMCs, obtained less than 30 months after vaccination. This sequence was found in a man between 50 and 75 years old who received an inactivated influenza vaccine. The CDR3 bases are TGTGCTAGTGGTTTCGCCGTGGGGGGCGTTAGGACCGAGCAGTACTTC. Amino acid sequence: CASGFAVGGVRTEQYF.